This T cell receptor beta chain was profiled in a study of shared T cell receptors in the human thymus (dated by TCRdb to the early 2020s). About the investigation overall: The study examined how self-reactive, shared T-cell receptor alpha chains are generated in the human thymus.

The library came from the immunoSEQ multiplex PCR assay. Sourced from immuneACCESS, this table was stored by TCRdb with only in-frame sequences that have V and J called. A share of the clones is absent; for the studies checked, an unresolved V gene accounts for under half, and the remainder has no known explanation. The sample data list 640,000 or so clones, and about 89% of these were observed just once. The ten largest clones add up to roughly 0.0094% of the sample. Comment on this clone: What antigen it recognizes has not been identified. Per-base qualities were not stored, and no clone one base away is much larger.

The sample also formed part of further work on human thymus T cells. The second study also describes: In Finland, the donors were immunologically healthy infants who were having open corrective cardiac surgery for congenital heart defects. The thymus tissue came from surgical resects taken out during corrective cardiac surgery. V and J gene segment usage appeared biased in both thymic and peripheral blood repertoires. The related research reported highly overlapping thymic TCR repertoires among unrelated individuals. The study characterized TCR alpha and beta repertoires from fewer than 10 infant thymus samples and a few related peripheral blood samples. Donor ages ranging from roughly 7 to 250 days were recorded, and more than 5 male and a couple of female infants were included in the cohort. After being mechanically released from the tissue, thymocytes were kept at -70 degrees C in pellets of about 8.5-30 million cells. A QIAsymphony instrument was used to extract genomic DNA from frozen cell pellets. The immunoSEQ multiplex PCR assay was used to amplify the TCRB and TCRAD loci from a standardized quantity of quality-controlled genomic DNA. Amplicons spanned the V(D)J region at a length sufficient to cover the CDR3 and identify V and J genes. The amplicons were sequenced on an Illumina platform via the commercial immunoSEQ service. Corrections for primer bias and sequencing errors followed previously described methods, while TCRAD and TCRB definitions were based on the IMGT database. The repertoires were analysed using immunoSEQ Analyzer 3.0 and VDJTools for basic statistics, V/J segment usage, diversity estimates, rarefaction and pairwise overlap. To estimate diversity, the Chao1, ChaoE, Efron-Thisted, Shannon and inverse Simpson indices were applied, and diversity was also estimated on datasets down-sampled to the smallest sample. Repertoire overlap used strict matching of CDR3 nucleotide sequence, V gene and J gene, with Jaccard-based multidimensional scaling clustering. Thymus samples yielded on average approximately 800,000 unique TCRB clonotypes, compared with roughly 76,000 from blood samples.

Material: thymocytes. The receptor's source is a boy under two years old with a congenital heart defect. Donor details come from another sample of the same person, matched by shared clones.

The CDR3: CASSMVGGRNQPQHF. DNA sequence: TGTGCCAGTAGTATGGTCGGGGGGCGAAATCAGCCCCAGCATTTT. In this chain, TRBV19 is recombined with TRBJ1-5; possibly the D gene is TRBD1, per 6 matching bases. V was cut back by 3 bases and J by 4 bases, leaving a gap of 13 bases between them. The CDR3 starts with the cysteine, ends with the phenylalanine, and has 15 residues. Only the CDR3 region is kept as DNA, spanning 45 bases read in frame from base 1. For CDR1 and CDR2, the germline V gene (reference sequence) lists LNHDA and SQIVND.